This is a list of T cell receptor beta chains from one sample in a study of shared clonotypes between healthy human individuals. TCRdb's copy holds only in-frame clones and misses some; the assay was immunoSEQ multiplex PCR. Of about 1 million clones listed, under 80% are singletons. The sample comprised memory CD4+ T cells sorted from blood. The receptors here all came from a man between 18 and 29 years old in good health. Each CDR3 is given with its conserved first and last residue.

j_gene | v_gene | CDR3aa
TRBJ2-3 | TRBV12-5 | CASGLDGPIGADTQYF
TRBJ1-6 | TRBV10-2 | CASSVNSRSPLHF
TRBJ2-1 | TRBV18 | CASSRTGENEQFF
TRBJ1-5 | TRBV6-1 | CASSEQGEAQHF
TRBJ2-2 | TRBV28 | CASNLRRGAANTGELFF
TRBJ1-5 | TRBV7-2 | CASSPMGQGVQPQHF
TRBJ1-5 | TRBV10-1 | CASSATGISQPQHF
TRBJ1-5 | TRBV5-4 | CASSLGLGGNQPQHF
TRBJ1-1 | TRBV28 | CASSWGGTEAFF
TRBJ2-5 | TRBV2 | CASSPRTGGIETQYF
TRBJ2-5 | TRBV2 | CASSELDGETQYF
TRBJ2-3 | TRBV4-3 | CASSQRRHGSSTDTQYF
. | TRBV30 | CAWSPLGYEQYF
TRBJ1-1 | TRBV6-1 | CASSETPMNTEAFF
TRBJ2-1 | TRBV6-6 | CASSAGTSGSHNEQFF
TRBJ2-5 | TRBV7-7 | CASSPGLFETQYF
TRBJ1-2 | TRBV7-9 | CASSSSTGNYGYTF
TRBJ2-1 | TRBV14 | CASSHLVGRGANEQFF
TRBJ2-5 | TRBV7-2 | CASSLGLAGGQETQYF
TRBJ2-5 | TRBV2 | CASSPLWETQYF
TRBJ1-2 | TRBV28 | CASSLSSQGYTF
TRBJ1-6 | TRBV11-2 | CASSLSWGNNSPLHF
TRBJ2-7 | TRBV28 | CASSLSAYEQYF
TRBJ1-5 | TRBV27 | CASSFPPDSNQPQHF
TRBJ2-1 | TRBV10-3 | CATGLAGGGVEQFF
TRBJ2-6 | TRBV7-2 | CASSPAPSSGANVLTF
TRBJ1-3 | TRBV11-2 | CASSSDRVGNTIYF
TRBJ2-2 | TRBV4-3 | CASSQAGKGKNTGELFF